The 9 T cell receptor beta chains below all came from one sample that was sequenced in a study of vaccination and CD4 T cells after COVID-19. No cognate antigen is known for these TCRs. An Oncomine TCR Beta short-read assay was used to sequence the DNA from cultured CD4+ T cells. TCRdb re-derived calls from the PCR reads in MiXCR, one entry per CDR3 protein. Here the sample spans some 12,000 distinct CDR3 sequences, roughly 57% being singletons. Treatment denoted: approximately 9-day PBMC culture with coronavirus spike peptide pools or control peptides (ViraFEST assay). Sample: CD4+ T cells from blood, cultured in vitro. These receptor sequences come from a human donor who had recovered from COVID-19.

This chain joins TRBV28 and TRBJ1-1; tentative D call: TRBD1 (5 bases). The CDR3 length is 13 residues. Trimming removed 7 bases at V and 7 bases at J, with 16 bases between. Germline V gene sequence: CDR1 MDHEN, CDR2 SYDVKM. CDR3 loop: CASIGATSFEAFF. The CDR3, as DNA: TGTGCCAGCATCGGGGCCACTTCTTTTGAAGCTTTCTTT.

The genes are TRBV11-2 and TRBJ2-5, with 7 bases identical to TRBD1. Trimming cost V 9 bases and J 3 bases; bases outside gene matches: 4. The V gene's germline CDR1 is SGHAT and CDR2 FQNNGV. The CDR3 contains 12 residues. The CDR3 DNA is TGTGCCAGTAGGGGACAGAAAGAGACCCAGTACTTC. Translating it yields CASRGQKETQYF.

The chain has TRBV24-1 and TRBJ1-5; D might be TRBD1 (6 bases). Between the trimmed V and J ends, which lost 4 bases and 0 bases, there was a span of 12 bases. Germline CDR1 reads KGHDR; CDR2 reads SFDVKD. There are 16 residues in the CDR3. The chain's CDR3 is CATSDRTANSNQPQHF. CDR3 sequence (DNA): TGTGCCACCAGTGACCGGACAGCAAATAGCAATCAGCCCCAGCATTTT.

The V call is TRBV10-3, the J call TRBJ1-2; a possible D gene is TRBD1 (5 bases). The germline V gene has CDR1 ENHRY and CDR2 SYGVKD. This CDR3 is 13 amino acids long. V dropped 3 bases and J dropped 3 bases, with 8 bases sitting between them. The CDR3 here is CAISELGDYGYTF. In DNA form, the CDR3 reads TGTGCCATCAGTGAACTAGGGGACTATGGCTACACCTTC.

The gene calls are TRBV12-3 or TRBV12-4 and TRBJ1-5; no clear D. This CDR3 has 14 amino acids. Trimming took 7 bases from V and 4 from J, leaving 14 bases between them. The CDR3 DNA is TGTGCCAGCACCGCCTTGGCATCTAATCAGCCCCAGCATTTT. This encodes CASTALASNQPQHF.

V is TRBV6-5 and J is TRBJ1-1; D possibly corresponds to TRBD1 (5 bases). V lost 2 bases and J 11 bases, leaving 21 bases between the germline ends. Germline loops: CDR1 MNHEY, CDR2 SVGAGI. The CDR3 extends over 15 amino acids. CDR3 DNA sequence: TGTGCCAGCAGTTACCGGAAGACAGTCCTCGGTGGGGCTTTCTTT. Translating it yields CASSYRKTVLGGAFF.

The chain combines TRBV20-1 with TRBJ2-7; possible D gene TRBD2, 5 bases. V shed 4 bases and J shed 2 bases, with 9 bases lying between them. The germline gives CDR1 DFQATT, CDR2 SNEGSKA (reference sequence). The CDR3 sequence is 12 residues long. This chain's CDR3 is CSATRVPYEQYF. The CDR3 nucleotides are TGCAGTGCTACGCGGGTGCCCTACGAGCAGTACTTC.

V and J are TRBV20-1 and TRBJ1-6; D possibly corresponds to TRBD1 (6 bases). Germline V gene sequence: CDR1 DFQATT, CDR2 SNEGSKA (reference sequence). The CDR3 loop spans 18 amino acids. The V end lost 0 bases, the J end lost 2 bases, and 17 bases lay between the germline ends. The CDR3 region is CSARDLGGLTPYNSPLHF. The DNA of the CDR3 is TGCAGTGCTAGAGATTTGGGGGGCCTCACCCCCTATAATTCACCCCTCCACTTT.

J is TRBJ2-7 and V is TRBV7-6, with 8 positions matching TRBD2. Losses at the gene ends were 1 base for V and 2 bases for J; bases not matched to a gene: 7. CDR3 size: 16 residues. Germline V lookup: CDR1 SGHVS, CDR2 FNYEAQ. DNA of the CDR3: TGTGCCAGCAGCTTAGGGTTTGCGGGAGGTACCTACGAGCAGTACTTC. It specifies CASSLGFAGGTYEQYF.